Listed below are T cell receptor beta chains from one sample, sequenced in a study. TCRdb itself ran the 5' RACE reads through MiXCR, one entry per CDR3 protein. The sample yields around 37,000 distinct CDR3 sequences, less than 35% seen once. The sample was memory CD4+ T cells sorted from a lymph node. Source of these receptors: a female donor with breast cancer. Both conserved end residues are part of each CDR3. Fields, in order: clone size, V gene, J gene, D gene, CDR3 protein, CDR3 DNA. D genes are given only for firm matches. Clone size is not always given. Where it is, it says once, few, many or a class for expanded clones.

.	TRBV20-1	TRBJ2-5	.	CSASAGMGAQYF	TGCAGTGCAAGTGCGGGGATGGGGGCCCAGTACTTC
few	TRBV21-1	TRBJ2-5	.	CASSKGKWGTQYF	TGTGCCAGCAGCAAAGGGAAATGGGGGACCCAGTACTTC
.	TRBV20-1	TRBJ2-3	TRBD2	CSARVLLAGVGDTQYF	TGCAGTGCTAGAGTACTTTTGGCGGGAGTAGGAGATACGCAGTATTTT
.	TRBV20-1	TRBJ2-3	TRBD2	CSARAGGKWDTQYF	TGCAGTGCCCGAGCGGGGGGGAAGTGGGATACGCAGTATTTT
.	TRBV4-1	TRBJ2-5	TRBD1	CASSHAHRGLGTQYF	TGCGCCAGCAGCCACGCTCACAGGGGGCTAGGGACCCAGTACTTC
.	TRBV4-2	TRBJ1-6	.	CASSQEAGYSPLHF	TGTGCCAGCAGCCAAGAAGCTGGCTATTCACCCCTCCACTTT
.	TRBV7-2	TRBJ2-5	TRBD2	CASKQGTTFYQETQYF	TGTGCCAGCAAGCAAGGGACTACCTTTTACCAAGAGACCCAGTACTTC
many	TRBV6-6	TRBJ2-7	.	CASSRQGGSYEQYF	TGTGCCAGCAGTCGACAGGGAGGTTCCTACGAGCAGTACTTC
.	TRBV27	TRBJ2-3	TRBD2	CASSFTSGTITDTQYF	TGTGCCAGCAGTTTCACTAGCGGGACGATCACAGATACGCAGTATTTT
.	TRBV5-1	TRBJ1-1	TRBD1	CASTTNWDRGNTEAFF	TGCGCCAGCACCACCAATTGGGACAGAGGGAACACTGAAGCTTTCTTT
few	TRBV9	TRBJ1-1	.	CASSARTEGTEAFF	TGTGCCAGCAGCGCCCGGACAGAAGGGACTGAAGCTTTCTTT
.	TRBV4-1	TRBJ1-2	TRBD1	CASSHGHGQGVANYGYTF	TGCGCCAGCAGCCATGGTCACGGACAGGGTGTAGCTAACTATGGCTACACCTTC
few	TRBV27	TRBJ2-7	.	CASRGPIYEQYF	TGTGCCAGCCGGGGCCCAATCTACGAGCAGTACTTC
.	TRBV28	TRBJ1-1	.	CASSYQNTEAFF	TGTGCCAGCAGCTATCAAAACACTGAAGCTTTCTTT
few	TRBV28	TRBJ1-2	.	CASRDRSRDGYTF	TGTGCCAGCAGGGATAGGTCTAGAGATGGCTACACCTTC
medium-sized	TRBV4-1	TRBJ1-5	.	CASSHQEVGGNQPQHF	TGCGCCAGCAGCCACCAAGAGGTCGGGGGCAATCAGCCCCAGCATTTT
.	TRBV6-2/TRBV6-3	TRBJ1-1	.	CASSPLREGEAFF	TGTGCCAGCAGTCCCCTGAGGGAAGGTGAAGCTTTCTTT
.	TRBV9	TRBJ1-5	.	CASSVGVDNQPQHF	TGTGCCAGCAGCGTAGGCGTGGACAATCAGCCCCAGCATTTT
few	TRBV28	TRBJ2-5	TRBD1	CASSSKDRVQETQYF	TGTGCCAGCAGTTCCAAGGACAGGGTCCAAGAGACCCAGTACTTC
many	TRBV6-5	TRBJ2-7	.	CASITGTGGEQYF	TGTGCCAGCATCACGGGGACCGGTGGGGAGCAGTACTTC
.	TRBV30	TRBJ1-5	.	CAWSAPGGGQPQHF	TGTGCCTGGAGTGCCCCGGGAGGTGGTCAGCCCCAGCATTTT
.	TRBV20-1	TRBJ1-2	TRBD1	CSARGQGPNYAYTF	TGCAGTGCTAGGGGACAGGGCCCTAACTATGCCTACACCTTC
many	TRBV7-3	TRBJ2-5	TRBD1	CASSLTGVSGTQYF	TGTGCCAGCAGCCTGACAGGGGTATCGGGGACCCAGTACTTC
.	TRBV4-1	TRBJ1-3	.	CASSQDPVGSGYSSGNTIYF	TGCGCCAGCAGCCAAGATCCCGTTGGGTCTGGCTATTCCTCTGGAAACACCATATATTTT
.	TRBV7-8	TRBJ2-3	.	CASSLREGATDTQYF	TGTGCCAGCAGCCTCAGGGAAGGGGCCACAGATACGCAGTATTTT
.	TRBV2	TRBJ2-7	TRBD2	CASSISGSVTYEQYF	TGTGCCAGCAGTATTAGCGGGAGCGTGACCTACGAGCAGTACTTC
many	TRBV6-5	TRBJ2-3	TRBD1	CASSYRTGSADTQYF	TGTGCCAGCAGCTATCGGACAGGGAGTGCAGATACGCAGTATTTT
many	TRBV4-1	TRBJ1-3	.	CASSQINSGNTIYF	TGCGCCAGCAGCCAAATCAACTCTGGAAACACCATATATTTT
.	TRBV5-1	TRBJ1-2	.	CASSLGAGADGYTF	TGCGCCAGCAGCTTGGGGGCAGGGGCGGATGGCTACACCTTC
few	TRBV4-1	TRBJ2-3	TRBD2	CASSQETSGRVGDTQYF	TGCGCCAGCAGCCAAGAGACTAGCGGGAGGGTTGGAGATACGCAGTATTTT
.	TRBV7-9	TRBJ1-1	TRBD1	CASSSGTAMNTEAFF	TGTGCCAGCAGCTCCGGGACAGCCATGAACACTGAAGCTTTCTTT
.	TRBV12-3/TRBV12-4	TRBJ2-1	.	CASSFSGTRNEQFF	TGTGCCAGCAGTTTCTCCGGGACGAGGAATGAGCAGTTCTTC
.	TRBV5-1	TRBJ2-3	TRBD1	CASSLAVDRGDTQYF	TGCGCCAGCAGCTTGGCGGTTGACAGGGGGGATACGCAGTATTTT
.	TRBV29-1	TRBJ1-1	.	CSVDTGRNTEAFF	TGCAGCGTTGATACAGGGCGGAACACTGAAGCTTTCTTT
.	TRBV9	TRBJ2-3	.	CASSASGKAQYF	TGTGCCAGCAGCGCGTCGGGTAAGGCGCAGTATTTT
few	TRBV27	TRBJ2-7	.	CASSFARAGYEQYF	TGTGCCAGCAGTTTCGCCAGGGCCGGGTACGAGCAGTACTTC
many	TRBV6-2/TRBV6-3	TRBJ1-5	.	CASQRTGNQPQHF	TGTGCCAGCCAAAGGACTGGAAATCAGCCCCAGCATTTT
medium-sized	TRBV5-1	TRBJ2-3	.	CASSLGADTQYF	TGCGCCAGCAGCTTGGGGGCAGATACGCAGTATTTT
.	TRBV4-1	TRBJ2-7	.	CASSRRLQGSGMSSYEQYF	TGCGCCAGCAGCCGCCGACTTCAGGGTAGCGGTATGAGCTCCTACGAGCAGTACTTC
.	TRBV7-2	TRBJ2-7	TRBD2	CASSLDRPLAGDNPQYF	TGTGCCAGCAGCTTAGACCGTCCACTAGCGGGAGACAACCCGCAGTACTTC
.	TRBV6-5	TRBJ2-2	.	CASSYLTGSDTGELFF	TGTGCCAGCAGTTACCTAACAGGGTCGGACACCGGGGAGCTGTTTTTT
.	TRBV20-1	TRBJ1-6	.	CSARGQVDNSPLHF	TGCAGTGCTAGAGGACAGGTGGATAATTCACCCCTCCACTTT
few	TRBV12-3/TRBV12-4	TRBJ2-1	TRBD2	CASSFRDPLAGGRYEQFF	TGTGCCAGCAGTTTTAGGGACCCCCTAGCGGGAGGGCGGTATGAGCAGTTCTTC
.	TRBV10-3	TRBJ2-5	TRBD2	CAISEVAGVRETQYF	TGTGCCATCAGTGAGGTAGCGGGAGTTCGAGAGACCCAGTACTTC
.	TRBV6-6	TRBJ1-6	.	CASSYSDQGRGSPLHF	TGTGCCAGCAGTTACTCTGATCAGGGTAGAGGTTCACCCCTCCACTTT
many	TRBV6-5	TRBJ2-1	TRBD2	CASSLEASGGYNEQFF	TGTGCCAGCAGTTTAGAGGCTAGCGGGGGCTACAATGAGCAGTTCTTC
.	TRBV12-3/TRBV12-4	TRBJ2-7	TRBD1	CASSTQTGVFSEQYF	TGTGCCAGCAGTACCCAGACAGGGGTTTTTTCCGAGCAGTACTTC
few	TRBV12-3/TRBV12-4	TRBJ2-1	.	CASRTHQRYNEQFF	TGTGCCAGCAGGACACACCAGCGATACAATGAGCAGTTCTTC
.	TRBV9	TRBJ2-7	.	CASSVARSGSEQYF	TGTGCCAGCAGCGTAGCCAGGTCTGGCAGCGAGCAGTACTTC
.	TRBV6-2/TRBV6-3	TRBJ1-2	.	CASTKDRYGYTF	TGTGCCAGCACCAAGGACCGGTATGGCTACACCTTC
.	TRBV9	TRBJ1-6	.	CASSVEGVGNSPLHF	TGTGCCAGCAGCGTAGAAGGGGTCGGTAATTCACCCCTCCACTTT
many	TRBV4-1	TRBJ1-1	.	CASRTGLLTNTEAFF	TGCGCCAGCAGGACAGGACTTTTGACGAACACTGAAGCTTTCTTT
.	TRBV12-3/TRBV12-4	TRBJ1-1	.	CASSLGQGRRAFF	TGTGCCAGCAGTTTAGGGCAGGGGAGGAGAGCTTTCTTT